The T cell receptor (beta chain) described here comes from a study of vaccination and CD4 T cells after COVID-19. Study summary: The BNT162b2 or mRNA-1273 vaccine was given to participants in two doses. Spike peptides, overlapping and drawn from SARS-CoV-2, HCoV-NL63, HCoV-OC43 and HCoV-229E, were used to stimulate cells.

Cultured CD4+ T cells had their DNA profiled by the Oncomine TCR Beta short-read assay. Someone extracted genomic DNA from cultured CD4+ T cells. TCRdb itself ran the PCR reads through MiXCR, one entry per CDR3 protein. The sample yields under 25,000 distinct CDR3 sequences, 20% to 25% seen once. The CDR3 contains 12 residues. V dropped 10 bases and J dropped 6 bases, with 16 bases sitting between them. Germline values: CDR1 SGHDT, CDR2 YYEEEE. Noted treatment: roughly 11-day PBMC culture with coronavirus spike peptide pools or control peptides (ViraFEST assay). On this clonotype: No antigen is known for it.

V usage is TRBV5-6 and J usage is TRBJ1-2, with D perhaps TRBD1 (6 bases). The origin of this receptor is a human donor with COVID-19. Sequencing was performed on cultured CD4+ T cells from blood. CDR3 sequence reads: CASGQSINGYTF. The CDR3 DNA follows: TGTGCCTCCGGACAGAGCATTAATGGCTACACCTTC.